This T cell receptor beta chain emerged from a study of blood T cell repertoires in COVID-19. CDR1 is SGHTA and CDR2 is FQGTGA in the germline V gene. This CDR3 is 16 amino acids long. The ends lost 5 bases at V and 7 bases at J; junction bases unmatched: 14. TCRdb keeps only in-frame clones here, not all; method: immunoSEQ multiplex PCR. Of 150,000 to 200,000 clones in the sample, more than 85% were seen once. V usage is TRBV7-3 and J usage is TRBJ2-1, with TRBD2 matching over 7 bases. The clonotype comes from a woman aged 60-75 years with COVID-19, enrolled during active disease. Sequenced input: peripheral blood. CDR3 amino acids: CASSPFGAGVINEQFF. The CDR3 nucleotides are TGTGCCAGCAGCCCCTTCGGGGCGGGGGTCATAAATGAGCAGTTCTTC.